The entry below describes one TCR beta chain. The sample comes from a study of regulatory T cells in long-lasting Graves disease. V lost 6 bases to trimming and J lost 6 bases, with 22 bases between them. The CDR3 loop spans 16 amino acids. Germline-derived CDR1 and CDR2 are SGHRS and YFSETQ. iRepertoire HTBI primers and Arm-PCR of CDR3 regions built TCR beta libraries. TCRdb analysed the multiplex PCR reads with MiXCR anew, one entry per CDR3 protein. The table shows about 420,000 distinct CDR3 sequences, with about a quarter occurring only once. Time point noted: persistent/refractory GD, antithyroid drugs over 5 years with positive TRAb. RNA from PBMCs was the source of the TCR library.

The gene calls are TRBV5-1 and TRBJ2-1; D may be TRBD2 (7 bases). Sequenced here: peripheral blood mononuclear cells (PBMCs), sampled when the disease was refractory, from a patient treated with antithyroid drugs. The clonotype was recovered from a female donor with Graves disease. The CDR3 nucleotides read TGCGCCAGCACCGTAAGGGGGGCGGGAGAGAGCAATGAGCAGTTCTTC. This sequence encodes CASTVRGAGESNEQFF.